This TCR beta chain is drawn from a study of T cell changes during pregnancy in multiple sclerosis. Germline V gene data show CDR1 as SGHTA and CDR2 as FQGNSA. The CDR3 is 14 amino acids. The V and J ends lost 5 bases and 2 bases, in that order; junction bases with no gene match: 4. The data were produced by immunoSEQ multiplex PCR, yet TCRdb's version contains in-frame clones alone and is incomplete. The sample includes 40,000 to 65,000 clones, 85% to 95% of them seen just once. The specimen comprised CD4+ T cells from peripheral blood mononuclear cells, sampled in the third trimester of pregnancy. The gene calls are TRBV7-2 and TRBJ1-2; 8 nucleotides match TRBD1. The TCR originated in a female donor with multiple sclerosis, enrolled in a pregnancy study. CDR3 loop: CASSRDRRNYGYTF. CDR3 in DNA: TGTGCCAGCAGCCGGGACAGGAGAAACTATGGCTACACCTTC. Complete variable domain (other parts from reference TRBV7-2 and TRBJ1-2): GAGVSQSPSNKVTEKGKDVELRCDPISGHTALYWYRQSLGQGLEFLIYFQGNSAPDKSGLPSDRFSAERTGGSVSTLTIQRTQQEDSAVYLCASSRDRRNYGYTFGSGTRLTVV.